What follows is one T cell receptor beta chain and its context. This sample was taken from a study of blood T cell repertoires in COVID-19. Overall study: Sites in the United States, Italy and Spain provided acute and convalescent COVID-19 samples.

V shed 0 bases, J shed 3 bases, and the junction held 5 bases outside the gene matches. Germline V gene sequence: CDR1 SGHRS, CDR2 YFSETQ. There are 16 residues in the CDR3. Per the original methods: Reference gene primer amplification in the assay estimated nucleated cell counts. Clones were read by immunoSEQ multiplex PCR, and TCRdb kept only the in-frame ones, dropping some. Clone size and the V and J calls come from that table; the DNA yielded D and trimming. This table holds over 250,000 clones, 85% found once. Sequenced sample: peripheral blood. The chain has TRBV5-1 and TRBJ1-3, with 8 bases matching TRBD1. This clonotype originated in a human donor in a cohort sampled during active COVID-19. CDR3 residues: CASSLAAGTGGNTIYF. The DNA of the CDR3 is TGCGCCAGCAGCTTGGCCGCGGGGACAGGTGGAAACACCATATATTTT.